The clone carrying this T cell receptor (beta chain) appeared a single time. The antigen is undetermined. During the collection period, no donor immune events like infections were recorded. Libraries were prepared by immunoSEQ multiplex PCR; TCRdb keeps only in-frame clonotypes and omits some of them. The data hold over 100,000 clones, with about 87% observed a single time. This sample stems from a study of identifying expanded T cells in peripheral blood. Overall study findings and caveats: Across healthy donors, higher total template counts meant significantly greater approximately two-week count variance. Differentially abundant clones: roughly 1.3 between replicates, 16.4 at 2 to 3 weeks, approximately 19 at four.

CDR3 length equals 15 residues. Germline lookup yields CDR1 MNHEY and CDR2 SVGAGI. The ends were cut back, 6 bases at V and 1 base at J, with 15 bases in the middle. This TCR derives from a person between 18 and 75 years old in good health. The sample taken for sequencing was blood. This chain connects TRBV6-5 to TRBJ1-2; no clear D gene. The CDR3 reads CASSRTVRSNYGYTF. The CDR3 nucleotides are TGTGCCAGCAGCCGCACAGTACGGAGTAACTATGGCTACACCTTC.